A single T cell receptor beta chain is shown here with its context. In the source study's methods: By means of reference gene primer amplification, nucleated cell counts were estimated. Some clones are missing from TCRdb's copy, which holds only in-frame ones; the method was immunoSEQ multiplex PCR. That table gives V, J and clone size, and the DNA gave D and trimming. The repertoire holds about 150,000 clones, with around 85% as singletons. The germline gives CDR1 LGHDT, CDR2 YNNKEL (reference sequence). The ends were cut back, 2 bases at V and 0 bases at J, with 5 bases in the middle. This CDR3 spans 13 amino acids. These data originate in a study of blood T cell repertoires in COVID-19. In the study overall: Specimens from acute and convalescent COVID-19 originated in the United States, Italy and Spain.

This sequence was found in a woman aged 70-85 years with acute or convalescent COVID-19. This chain uses TRBV3-1 (or the pseudogene TRBV3-2) with TRBJ2-7, with no clear D. The specimen sequenced was peripheral blood. Here the CDR3 reads CASSQYISYEQYF. The CDR3 bases are TGTGCCAGCAGCCAATACATCTCCTACGAGCAGTACTTC.